This TCR beta chain was identified during a study of blood T cell repertoires in COVID-19. Germline loops: CDR1 DFQATT, CDR2 SNEGSKA (reference sequence). The V gene lost 3 bases and the J gene lost 2 bases, with 21 bases spanning the gap. CDR3 length: 17 amino acids. Source study methods: By means of reference gene primer amplification, nucleated cell counts were estimated. The assay was immunoSEQ multiplex PCR, and TCRdb's table has in-frame clones only and misses some. V, J and clone size reflect that table, while D and trimming were determined from the DNA. This sample has over 250,000 clones, with 88% found just once.

This sequence originates from a woman aged 25 to 45 with acute or convalescent COVID-19. Sequenced material: peripheral blood. The chain carries TRBV20-1 and TRBJ2-3, with D perhaps TRBD2 (5 bases). CDR3 bases: TGCAGTGCTAGTACCGAGGAGGACCTTCGGCTCACAGATACGCAGTATTTT. Amino acid sequence: CSASTEEDLRLTDTQYF.